Sequencing of this TCR beta chain was carried out in a study of T cell repertoires in cytomegalovirus infection. The overall study: Selection of CMV epitopes for the study included recently identified HLA-C-restricted and well-studied HLA-B-restricted ones.

Using its own MiXCR run on the reads, TCRdb lists one record per CDR3 protein. The sample holds roughly 120,000 distinct CDR3 sequences; around 32% are singletons and the top ten take around 54%. V gave up 2 bases and J gave up 6 bases; unmatched junction bases: 3. Germline CDR1 is MNHEY and CDR2 is SVGEGT. CDR3 length: 14 amino acids. As concerns this clonotype: Its antigen is currently unknown.

V usage is TRBV6-2 or TRBV6-3 and J usage is TRBJ2-1; TRBD2 matches 8 bases. The clonotype originates from a human donor in good health (CMV status not recorded). Some clones in this sample may be carry-over from other donors' samples. The sample consisted of CD8+ T cells from cultured PBMCs, taken from culture after CMV antigen stimulation. CDR3 in DNA: TGTGCCAGCAGTTACCTGACTAGCGTCAATGAGCAGTTCTTC. It yields the protein CASSYLTSVNEQFF.